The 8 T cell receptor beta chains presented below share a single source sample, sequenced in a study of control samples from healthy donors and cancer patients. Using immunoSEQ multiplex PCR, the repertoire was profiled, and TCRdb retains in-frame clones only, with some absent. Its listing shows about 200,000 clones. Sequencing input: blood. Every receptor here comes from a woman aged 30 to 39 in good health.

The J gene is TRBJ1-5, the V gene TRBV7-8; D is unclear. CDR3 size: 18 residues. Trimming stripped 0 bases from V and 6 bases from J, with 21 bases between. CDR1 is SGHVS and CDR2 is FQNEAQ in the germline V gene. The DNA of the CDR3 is TGTGCCAGCAGCTTAGCGGGAGGGCCACTCCCCGGGCGTCAGCCCCAGCATTTT. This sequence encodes CASSLAGGPLPGRQPQHF.

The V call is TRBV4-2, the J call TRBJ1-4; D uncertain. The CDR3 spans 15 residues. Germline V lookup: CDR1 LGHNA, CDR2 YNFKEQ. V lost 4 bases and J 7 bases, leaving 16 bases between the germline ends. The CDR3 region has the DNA TGTGCCAGCAGCCGCAAGAGGGAGGGATTTGAAAAACTGTTTTTT. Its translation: CASSRKREGFEKLFF.

CDR3 region: CAGRQGWGTEAFF. For the CDR3, the DNA is TGTGCCGGGCGACAGGGATGGGGCACTGAAGCTTTCTTT. The chain joins TRBV30 to TRBJ1-1, with TRBD1 matching over 7 bases. With V trimmed by 8 bases and J by 4 bases, 10 bases remained unmatched. CDR3 size: 13 residues. Germline assignment: CDR1 GTSNPN and CDR2 SVGIG (reference sequence).

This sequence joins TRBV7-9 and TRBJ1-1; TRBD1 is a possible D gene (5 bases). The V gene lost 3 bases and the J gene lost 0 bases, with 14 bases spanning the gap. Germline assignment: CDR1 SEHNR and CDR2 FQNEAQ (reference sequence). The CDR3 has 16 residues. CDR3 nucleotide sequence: TGTGCCAGCAGCTTTGGGGGATCTCGATTGAACACTGAAGCTTTCTTT. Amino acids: CASSFGGSRLNTEAFF.

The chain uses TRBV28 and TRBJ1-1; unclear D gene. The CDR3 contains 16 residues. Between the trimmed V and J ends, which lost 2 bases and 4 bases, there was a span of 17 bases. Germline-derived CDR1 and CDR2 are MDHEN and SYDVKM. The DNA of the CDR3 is TGTGCCAGCAGTTTACTCAGACGAGAGAGGGCCACTGAAGCTTTCTTT. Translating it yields CASSLLRRERATEAFF.

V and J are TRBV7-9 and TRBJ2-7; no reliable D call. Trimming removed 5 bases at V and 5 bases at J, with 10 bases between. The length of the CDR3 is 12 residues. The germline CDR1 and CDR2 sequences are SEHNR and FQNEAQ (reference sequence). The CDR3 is CASSPLPHEQYF. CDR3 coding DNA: TGTGCCAGCAGCCCTCTTCCCCACGAGCAGTACTTC.

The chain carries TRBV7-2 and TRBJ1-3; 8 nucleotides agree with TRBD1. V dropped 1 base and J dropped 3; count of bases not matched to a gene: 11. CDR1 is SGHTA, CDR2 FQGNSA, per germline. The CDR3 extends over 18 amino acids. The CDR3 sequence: CASSLVGPGGASGNTIYF. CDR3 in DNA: TGTGCCAGCAGCTTAGTGGGTCCAGGGGGCGCGAGTGGAAACACCATATATTTT. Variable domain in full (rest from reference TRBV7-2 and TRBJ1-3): GAGVSQSPSNKVTEKGKDVELRCDPISGHTALYWYRQSLGQGLEFLIYFQGNSAPDKSGLPSDRFSAERTGGSVSTLTIQRTQQEDSAVYLCASSLVGPGGASGNTIYFGEGSWLTVV.

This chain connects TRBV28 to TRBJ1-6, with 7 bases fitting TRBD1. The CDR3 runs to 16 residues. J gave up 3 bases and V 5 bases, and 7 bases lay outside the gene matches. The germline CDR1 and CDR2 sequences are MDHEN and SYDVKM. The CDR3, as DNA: TGTGCCAGCAGTCCGGGACAGTGGAACTATAATTCACCCCTCCACTTT. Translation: CASSPGQWNYNSPLHF. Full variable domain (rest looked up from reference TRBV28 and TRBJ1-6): DVKVTQSSRYLVKRTGEKVFLECVQDMDHENMFWYRQDPGLGLRLIYFSYDVKMKEKGDIPEGYSVSREKKERFSLILESASTNQTSMYLCASSPGQWNYNSPLHFGNGTRLTVT.